Sequencing of this T cell receptor (beta chain) was carried out in a study of T cell responses to AZD1222 COVID-19 vaccine. Points from the study as a whole: As reported, nearly half of all spike-specific TCRs target variant regions that are unmutated. Just a handful of people given AZD1222 tested seropositive at baseline.

In germline, CDR1 is SGHTA, CDR2 FQGTGA. This CDR3 region has 17 residues. J gave up 7 bases and V 2 bases, and 7 bases lay outside the gene matches. The assay was immunoSEQ multiplex PCR, and TCRdb's table has in-frame clones only and misses some. The table lists fewer than 100,000 clones, approximately 92% of them singletons. Concerning this clone: Antigen specificity is unknown.

V and J are TRBV7-3 and TRBJ2-2, with TRBD2 identical over 13 bases. The source was peripheral blood, collected on day 0 of AZD1222 vaccination. This TCR was recovered from an adult in good health. In DNA form, the CDR3 reads TGTGCCAGCAGCTTAGGACTAGCGGGAGAATCAAACGGGGAGCTGTTTTTT. This translates into CASSLGLAGESNGELFF.